This paragraph reports one T cell receptor beta chain. Antigen: not known. This sample is part of a study of cytomegalovirus exposure and HLA in healthy donors. PCR used 60 Vbeta primers and 13 Jbeta primers. This table comes from immunoSEQ multiplex PCR, and its TCRdb copy is limited to in-frame clones, with some not included. The sample includes about 160,000 clones, around 76% of them seen just once. Whole-study findings and limits: One cluster of highly shared sequence variants probably arose as a sequencing artifact. TCR beta chain V- and J-gene trimming was linked, in a later analysis, to a missense variant in DCLRE1C.

Trimming took 7 bases from V and 6 from J, leaving 16 bases between them. This CDR3 has 12 residues. Per germline, CDR1 SQVTM and CDR2 ANQGSEA. Sequencing was carried out using PBMCs. This clonotype originated in a female donor in good health and CMV-seronegative. The chain is built from TRBV29-1 and TRBJ2-7; maybe TRBD2 (5 bases). CDR3: CSAGSDGREQYF. CDR3 sequence (DNA): TGCAGCGCGGGAAGCGATGGACGCGAGCAGTACTTC.